This T cell receptor (beta chain) originates from a study of T cell changes during pregnancy in multiple sclerosis. The ends lost 4 bases at V and 4 bases at J; junction bases unmatched: 8. The CDR3 sequence is 15 residues long. The germline gives CDR1 SGHRS, CDR2 YFSETQ. The count of this clone is one. The repertoire was sequenced with immunoSEQ multiplex PCR; TCRdb's copy has only in-frame clones and lacks some. The sample contains tens of thousands of clones, roughly nine tenths of which appear only once. The TCR sequence derives from a female donor in good health, enrolled as a control in a pregnancy study. The sample here was peripheral blood, taken in the first trimester of pregnancy. The chain uses TRBV5-1 and TRBJ1-3; 7 bases agree with TRBD1. CDR3 coding DNA: TGCGCCAGCAGCCTAGGGGGCGCGAAAGGAAACACCATATATTTT. This translates into CASSLGGAKGNTIYF.